The rows below give T cell receptor beta chains drawn from one sample of a study of cytomegalovirus exposure and HLA in healthy donors. The protocol was immunoSEQ multiplex PCR, while the TCRdb copy is restricted to in-frame clones and leaves out a portion. The data contain 210,000 or so clones, about three quarters of them singletons. Sequenced: PBMCs. The source of these receptors is a boy aged 5-17 years in good health and CMV-seronegative. Both conserved end residues are part of each CDR3. Each record gives: J gene, clone size, V gene, D gene, CDR3 DNA, CDR3 protein. The D gene is left open where the match is weak. Clone size appears in some rows only: once, few, many, or a class for an expanded clone.

TRBJ1-5	NA	TRBV6-1	NA	TGTGCCAGCATTGAGGACAGATACAATCAGCCCCAGCATTTT	CASIEDRYNQPQHF
TRBJ1-3	NA	TRBV11-3	NA	TGTGCCAGCAGCGGCGGCCCTTCCTTTGGAAACACCATATATTTT	CASSGGPSFGNTIYF
TRBJ2-2	NA	TRBV11-3	NA	TGTGCCAGCAGCCGCGAGAGGGGGGAGCTGTTTTTT	CASSRERGELFF
TRBJ1-1	few	TRBV5-1	NA	TGCGCCAGCAGCTTTGAATTAGGGGACACTGAAGCTTTCTTT	CASSFELGDTEAFF
TRBJ2-4	NA	TRBV4-1	TRBD1	TGCGCCAGCAGCTCCTACGTAGGACAGGGGTCGGACATTCAGTACTTC	CASSSYVGQGSDIQYF
TRBJ2-1	NA	TRBV6-1	NA	TGTGCCAGCAGTGGGGGGGGATACAGGGCCCGCTCCTACAATGAGCAGTTCTTC	CASSGGGYRARSYNEQFF
TRBJ2-7	few	TRBV7-6	NA	TGTGCCAGCAGCTTACAGGGCGTGGGCGAGCAGTACTTC	CASSLQGVGEQYF
TRBJ2-3	NA	TRBV6-4	TRBD2	TGTGCCAGCAGTCGGACTAGCGGGAGGGGTATGGATACGCAGTATTTT	CASSRTSGRGMDTQYF
TRBJ2-7	few	TRBV15	NA	TGTGCCACCAGCAGAGTCGGACAGACCTACGAGCAGTACTTC	CATSRVGQTYEQYF
TRBJ2-7	NA	TRBV6-5	TRBD1	TGTGCCAGCGTCCCGGGGACAGGGAGTTGCGAGCAGTACTTC	CASVPGTGSCEQYF
TRBJ2-7	NA	TRBV27	NA	TGTGCCAGCAGTTCGGGACTCCCCTACGAGCAGTACTTC	CASSSGLPYEQYF
TRBJ2-2	NA	TRBV11-2	TRBD2	TGTGCCAGCAGACAAGCGGGAGAGGCCGGGGAGCTGTTTTTT	CASRQAGEAGELFF
TRBJ2-3	NA	TRBV10-2	TRBD1	TGCGCCAGCAGTGCCCGGGACAGGGACACAGATACGCAGTATTTT	CASSARDRDTDTQYF
TRBJ1-5	once	TRBV7-2	NA	TGTGCCAGCAGCTTAGGGACAGCTAGCAATCAGCCCCAGCATTTT	CASSLGTASNQPQHF
TRBJ1-4	once	TRBV10-1	TRBD1	TGCGCCAGCAGTGAAGGTATTCCGGGACAGCCGAATGAAAAACTGTTTTTT	CASSEGIPGQPNEKLFF
TRBJ2-1	NA	TRBV6-1	TRBD2	TGTGCCAGCAGTGCCCTAGCGGGGGGGATAGGAGAGCAGTTCTTC	CASSALAGGIGEQFF
TRBJ2-1	NA	TRBV6-5	NA	TGTGCCAGCAGGCCCGGAGTCTTCAATGAGCAGTTCTTC	CASRPGVFNEQFF
TRBJ2-7	NA	TRBV11-2	NA	TGTGCCAGCAGCTTACGCGGGGGCCCCTACGAGCAGTACTTC	CASSLRGGPYEQYF
TRBJ2-7	NA	TRBV6-1	TRBD2	TGTGCCAGCAGGACCCGGGGGGGGGCGAGGGAGCAGTACTTC	CASRTRGGAREQYF
TRBJ2-7	NA	TRBV10-3	NA	TGTGCCATCAGCATATCCCGAGGCGACTTTAACTACGAGCAGTACTTC	CAISISRGDFNYEQYF
TRBJ1-1	NA	TRBV7-8	TRBD1	TGTGCCAGCAGCACACAGGGGGCAGGTACTGAAGCTTTCTTT	CASSTQGAGTEAFF
TRBJ2-7	NA	TRBV7-9	TRBD2	TGTGCCAGCAGCTTGAGCGGGGGGGTTTCCTACGAGCAGTACTTC	CASSLSGGVSYEQYF
TRBJ1-1	NA	TRBV10-1	NA	TGCGCCAGCAGAGTAGAGGGCACTGAAGCTTTCTTT	CASRVEGTEAFF
TRBJ1-1	NA	TRBV7-9	NA	TGTGCCAGCAGCTTTTTCTCCTCAACAGGTGAAGCTTTCTTT	CASSFFSSTGEAFF
TRBJ2-3	few	TRBV10-1	TRBD2	TGCGCCAGCAGTGACCTCCCCCGAGGGACTACGACTTATACGCAGTATTTT	CASSDLPRGTTTYTQYF
TRBJ2-1	NA	TRBV10-3	TRBD2	TGTGCCACGAGTCCGCTAGCGGGAGACAATGAGCAGTTCTTC	CATSPLAGDNEQFF
TRBJ2-2	NA	TRBV6-4	TRBD1	TGTGCCAGCAGTGACGGACAGGGTGTCACCGGGGAGCTGTTTTTT	CASSDGQGVTGELFF
TRBJ1-1	once	TRBV7-3	NA	TGTGCCAGCAGCTTAATTCCGGGCGGGATAAGCAGTGAAGCTTTCTTT	CASSLIPGGISSEAFF
TRBJ2-7	NA	TRBV6-5	NA	TGTGCCAGCTCAAGGGGGACCCCCTACGAGCAGTACTTC	CASSRGTPYEQYF
TRBJ2-7	NA	TRBV29-1	TRBD2	TGCAGCGTCCTCGGGGGGTTTCCCTACGAGCAGTACTTC	CSVLGGFPYEQYF
TRBJ1-1	NA	TRBV7-3	NA	TGTGCCAGCAGCCGCGGGAAAGGGAGAGGGAGTGTGAACACTGAAGCTTTCTTT	CASSRGKGRGSVNTEAFF
TRBJ1-2	few	TRBV7-8	NA	TGTGCCAGCAGCCCCAGGACGGGGAACTATGGCTACACCTTC	CASSPRTGNYGYTF
TRBJ1-1	NA	TRBV7-9	NA	TGTGCCAGCACCGGAGGGAGGGTATCCGGTATGAACACTGAAGCTTTCTTT	CASTGGRVSGMNTEAFF
TRBJ2-1	once	TRBV7-2	NA	TGTGCCAGCAGCTTGTTAGCGGACTCCTACAATGAGCAGTTCTTC	CASSLLADSYNEQFF
TRBJ2-3	once	TRBV18	TRBD1	TGTGCCAGCTCACCTACTCCCCGGGACAGGGAGGAGTATTTT	CASSPTPRDREEYF
TRBJ2-3	NA	TRBV2	NA	TGTGCCAGCAGTGAAGCGTGGGGGGGCACAGATACGCAGTATTTT	CASSEAWGGTDTQYF
TRBJ2-7	NA	TRBV6-1	TRBD2	TGTGCCAGCAGTGAAGCGATAGCGGGAGCCTACGAGCAGTACTTC	CASSEAIAGAYEQYF
TRBJ2-5	NA	TRBV29-1	NA	TGCAGCGTACGACAGCAGCCACAAGAGACCCAGTACTTC	CSVRQQPQETQYF
TRBJ2-7	once	TRBV21-1	NA	TGTGCCAGCATTGATAGCGGGAGGGGGAAGTACTTC	CASIDSGRGKYF
TRBJ2-3	NA	TRBV4-2	NA	TGTGCCAGCAGCCAAGTTTTTCCCACCAGTCCAGATACGCAGTATTTT	CASSQVFPTSPDTQYF
TRBJ1-2	NA	TRBV30	NA	TGTGCCTGGAGTGTACGGGAAGTACCCCCTTCCTATGGCTACACCTTC	CAWSVREVPPSYGYTF
TRBJ1-1	NA	TRBV11-2	TRBD1	TGTGCCAGCACCAGGACAGGGGGCGCTGAAGCTTTCTTT	CASTRTGGAEAFF